The clone carrying this TCR beta chain was seen a single time. This sample was taken from a study of blood T cell repertoires in COVID-19. Study details: COVID-19 samples, acute and convalescent, were from the United States, Italy and Spain. In each case, the material was cDNA or gDNA derived from T cells, B-cell-depleted T cells, or PBMCs.

Seattle cases were enrolled at active infection and followed longitudinally. As processed by the authors: Reference gene primer amplification in the assay estimated nucleated cell counts. Method: immunoSEQ multiplex PCR; TCRdb's copy keeps in-frame clones and lacks some. The V and J calls and the clone size are those of that table, but D and trimming were determined from the DNA. The sample shows about 290,000 clones, roughly 90% of them seen only once. Germline V gene lookup returns CDR1 SGHRS and CDR2 YFSETQ. The CDR3 runs 15 residues. Germline trimming cut 4 bases from V and 2 bases from J; bases unmatched to any gene: 6.

The sample taken for sequencing was peripheral blood. The sequence came from a woman in her 30s with COVID-19, enrolled during active disease. This rearrangement joins TRBV5-1 to TRBJ2-7; 10 bases match TRBD1. In DNA form, the CDR3 reads TGCGCCAGCAGCGGCGGGACAGGGGACCCCTACGAGCAGTACTTC. Protein product: CASSGGTGDPYEQYF. Full variable domain (missing parts from reference TRBV5-1 and TRBJ2-7): KAGVTQTPRYLIKTRGQQVTLSCSPISGHRSVSWYQQTPGQGLQFLFEYFSETQRNKGNFPGRFSGRQFSNSRSEMNVSTLELGDSALYLCASSGGTGDPYEQYFGPGTRLTVT.